One and the same sample provided the 7 T cell receptor beta chains below, sequenced in a study of blood T cell repertoires in COVID-19. Some clones are missing from TCRdb's copy, which holds only in-frame ones; the method was immunoSEQ multiplex PCR. The sample lists roughly 90,000 clones, 80% seen once, with about 9.4% in the top ten. Sequenced input: peripheral blood. These receptors all come from a woman in her sixties or seventies with acute or convalescent COVID-19.

The CDR3 coding sequence is TGTGCCTGGAGTGTAAAGGGGCGGGGGAACACAGATACGCAGTATTTT. It is translated as CAWSVKGRGNTDTQYF. The rearrangement joins TRBV30 to TRBJ2-3, with 7 bases identical to TRBD2. CDR3 length: 16 residues. The trim removed 0 bases at V and 2 bases at J, leaving 8 bases unmatched. CDR1 GTSNPN and CDR2 SVGIG come from the germline V gene (reference sequence).

V is TRBV19 and J is TRBJ2-3; the match to TRBD2 covers 14 bases. This CDR3 contains 16 residues. V trimming: 4 bases; J trimming: 4 bases; junction bases outside the gene matches: 4. Looked up from germline, CDR1 is LNHDA and CDR2 is SQIVND (reference sequence). DNA for the CDR3: TGTGCCAGTAGTAAGACTAGCGGGGGGGCCGCAGATACGCAGTATTTT. The encoded protein is CASSKTSGGAADTQYF.

This clone came up once. This chain connects TRBV28 to TRBJ2-3, with 9 bases identical to TRBD2. CDR1 and CDR2 from the germline V gene are MDHEN and SYDVKM. V dropped 6 bases and J dropped 5; count of bases not matched to a gene: 12. The CDR3 has 16 amino acids. CDR3 sequence reads: CASRQGPGLAEDTQYF. As DNA, the CDR3 is TGTGCCAGCAGACAGGGCCCGGGACTAGCAGAAGATACGCAGTATTTT.

This chain uses TRBV19 with TRBJ2-5, with TRBD2 matching over 8 bases. Germline CDR1 LNHDA, CDR2 SQIVND (reference sequence). The trim removed 1 base at V and 5 bases at J, leaving 3 bases unmatched. This CDR3 is 14 amino acids long. The CDR3 bases are TGTGCCAGTAGTATAGGACTAGCGCTTGAGACCCAGTACTTC. Residues: CASSIGLALETQYF.

The chain employs TRBV5-4 and TRBJ2-7; D uncertain. CDR1 is SGHNT, CDR2 YYREEE, per germline (reference sequence). CDR3 size: 15 residues. V was cut by 3 bases and J by 0 bases, with 13 bases left in between. DNA of the CDR3: TGTGCCAGCAGCTCGATAAAAACAGCCTCCTACGAGCAGTACTTC. Its protein is CASSSIKTASYEQYF. Looking up the rest from reference TRBV5-4 and TRBJ2-7 gives the full variable domain: ETGVTQSPTHLIKTRGQQVTLRCSSQSGHNTVSWYQQALGQGPQFIFQYYREEENGRGNFPPRFSGLQFPNYSSELNVNALELDDSALYLCASSSIKTASYEQYFGPGTRLTVT.

The chain's CDR3 is CASSIRPSGGGQETQYF. Here the CDR3 DNA reads TGTGCCAGTAGTATCCGACCGAGCGGGGGGGGACAAGAGACCCAGTACTTC. V is TRBV19 and J is TRBJ2-5; 10 bases line up with TRBD2. Germline lookup yields CDR1 LNHDA and CDR2 SQIVND (reference sequence). The CDR3 is made up of 17 amino acids. Trimming at V came to 3 bases and at J to 2 bases, leaving 9 bases not matched to a gene.

The count of this clone is one. The chain is built from TRBV5-1 and TRBJ2-1; TRBD2 matches at 8 bases. Germline V gives CDR1 SGHRS, CDR2 YFSETQ. After removal of 1 base from V and 8 bases from J, the junction contained 8 bases not matched to a gene. The CDR3 totals 15 residues. The CDR3, as DNA: TGCGCCAGCAGCTTGATCAGCGGGAGAGTCTATGAGCAGTTCTTC. Translating it yields CASSLISGRVYEQFF.